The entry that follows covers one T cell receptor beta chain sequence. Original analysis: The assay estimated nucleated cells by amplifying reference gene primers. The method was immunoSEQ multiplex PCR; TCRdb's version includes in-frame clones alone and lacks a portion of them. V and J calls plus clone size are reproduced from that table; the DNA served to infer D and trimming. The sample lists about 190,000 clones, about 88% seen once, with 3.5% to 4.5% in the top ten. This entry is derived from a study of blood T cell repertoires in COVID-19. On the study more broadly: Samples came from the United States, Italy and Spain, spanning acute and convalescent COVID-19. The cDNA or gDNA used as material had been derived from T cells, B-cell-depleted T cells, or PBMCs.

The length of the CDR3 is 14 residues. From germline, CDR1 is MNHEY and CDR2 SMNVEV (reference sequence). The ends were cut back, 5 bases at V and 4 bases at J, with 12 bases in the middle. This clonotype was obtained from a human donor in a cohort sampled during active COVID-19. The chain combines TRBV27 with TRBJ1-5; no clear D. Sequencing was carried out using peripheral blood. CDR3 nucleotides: TGTGCCAGCAGTAATTCCGTAACTAATCAGCCCCAGCATTTT. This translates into CASSNSVTNQPQHF.